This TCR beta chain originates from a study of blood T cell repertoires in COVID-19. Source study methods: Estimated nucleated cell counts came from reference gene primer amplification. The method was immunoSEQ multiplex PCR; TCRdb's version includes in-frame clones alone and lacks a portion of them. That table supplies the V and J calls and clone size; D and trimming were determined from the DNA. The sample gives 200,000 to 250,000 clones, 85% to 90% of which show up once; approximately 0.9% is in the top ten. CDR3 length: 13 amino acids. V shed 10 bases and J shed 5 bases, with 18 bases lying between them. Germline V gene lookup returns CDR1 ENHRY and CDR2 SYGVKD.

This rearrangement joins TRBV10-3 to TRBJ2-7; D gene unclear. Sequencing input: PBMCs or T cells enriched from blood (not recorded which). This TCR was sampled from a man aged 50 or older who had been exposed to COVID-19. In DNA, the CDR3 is TGTGCCACCGCACCCCTTAATCGGGACGAGCAGTACGTC. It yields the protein CATAPLNRDEQYV.